This T cell receptor beta chain was recovered during a study of molecular identifiers for immune sequencing clone quantification. TCRdb called the PCR reads again in MiXCR, with one record for every CDR3 protein. This sample carries approximately 550,000 distinct CDR3 sequences, about 22% of them seen once, and the ten largest clones take about 0.84%. This CDR3 contains 13 residues. V was pared by 2 bases and J by 5 bases, with 9 bases between. Germline-derived CDR1 and CDR2 are SEHNR and FQNEAQ (reference sequence). Naive CD8 T cells were sorted, and the gate applied was CD8+CD4-CCR7+CD45RA+. This clonotype was counted ten times or more.

The genes are TRBV7-9 and TRBJ2-5; weak D call: TRBD2 (6 bases). The sample comprised naive CD8+ T cells from blood, with Jurkat cell RNA spiked in. The subset is: FACS-sorted CD8+CD4-CCR7+CD45RA+ naive T cells. This clonotype originated in a human donor in good health. Some libraries in this study had Jurkat cell RNA spiked in. The CDR3 sequence is CASSLPGVETQYF. As DNA, the CDR3 is TGTGCCAGCAGCTTACCGGGAGTGGAGACCCAGTACTTC.